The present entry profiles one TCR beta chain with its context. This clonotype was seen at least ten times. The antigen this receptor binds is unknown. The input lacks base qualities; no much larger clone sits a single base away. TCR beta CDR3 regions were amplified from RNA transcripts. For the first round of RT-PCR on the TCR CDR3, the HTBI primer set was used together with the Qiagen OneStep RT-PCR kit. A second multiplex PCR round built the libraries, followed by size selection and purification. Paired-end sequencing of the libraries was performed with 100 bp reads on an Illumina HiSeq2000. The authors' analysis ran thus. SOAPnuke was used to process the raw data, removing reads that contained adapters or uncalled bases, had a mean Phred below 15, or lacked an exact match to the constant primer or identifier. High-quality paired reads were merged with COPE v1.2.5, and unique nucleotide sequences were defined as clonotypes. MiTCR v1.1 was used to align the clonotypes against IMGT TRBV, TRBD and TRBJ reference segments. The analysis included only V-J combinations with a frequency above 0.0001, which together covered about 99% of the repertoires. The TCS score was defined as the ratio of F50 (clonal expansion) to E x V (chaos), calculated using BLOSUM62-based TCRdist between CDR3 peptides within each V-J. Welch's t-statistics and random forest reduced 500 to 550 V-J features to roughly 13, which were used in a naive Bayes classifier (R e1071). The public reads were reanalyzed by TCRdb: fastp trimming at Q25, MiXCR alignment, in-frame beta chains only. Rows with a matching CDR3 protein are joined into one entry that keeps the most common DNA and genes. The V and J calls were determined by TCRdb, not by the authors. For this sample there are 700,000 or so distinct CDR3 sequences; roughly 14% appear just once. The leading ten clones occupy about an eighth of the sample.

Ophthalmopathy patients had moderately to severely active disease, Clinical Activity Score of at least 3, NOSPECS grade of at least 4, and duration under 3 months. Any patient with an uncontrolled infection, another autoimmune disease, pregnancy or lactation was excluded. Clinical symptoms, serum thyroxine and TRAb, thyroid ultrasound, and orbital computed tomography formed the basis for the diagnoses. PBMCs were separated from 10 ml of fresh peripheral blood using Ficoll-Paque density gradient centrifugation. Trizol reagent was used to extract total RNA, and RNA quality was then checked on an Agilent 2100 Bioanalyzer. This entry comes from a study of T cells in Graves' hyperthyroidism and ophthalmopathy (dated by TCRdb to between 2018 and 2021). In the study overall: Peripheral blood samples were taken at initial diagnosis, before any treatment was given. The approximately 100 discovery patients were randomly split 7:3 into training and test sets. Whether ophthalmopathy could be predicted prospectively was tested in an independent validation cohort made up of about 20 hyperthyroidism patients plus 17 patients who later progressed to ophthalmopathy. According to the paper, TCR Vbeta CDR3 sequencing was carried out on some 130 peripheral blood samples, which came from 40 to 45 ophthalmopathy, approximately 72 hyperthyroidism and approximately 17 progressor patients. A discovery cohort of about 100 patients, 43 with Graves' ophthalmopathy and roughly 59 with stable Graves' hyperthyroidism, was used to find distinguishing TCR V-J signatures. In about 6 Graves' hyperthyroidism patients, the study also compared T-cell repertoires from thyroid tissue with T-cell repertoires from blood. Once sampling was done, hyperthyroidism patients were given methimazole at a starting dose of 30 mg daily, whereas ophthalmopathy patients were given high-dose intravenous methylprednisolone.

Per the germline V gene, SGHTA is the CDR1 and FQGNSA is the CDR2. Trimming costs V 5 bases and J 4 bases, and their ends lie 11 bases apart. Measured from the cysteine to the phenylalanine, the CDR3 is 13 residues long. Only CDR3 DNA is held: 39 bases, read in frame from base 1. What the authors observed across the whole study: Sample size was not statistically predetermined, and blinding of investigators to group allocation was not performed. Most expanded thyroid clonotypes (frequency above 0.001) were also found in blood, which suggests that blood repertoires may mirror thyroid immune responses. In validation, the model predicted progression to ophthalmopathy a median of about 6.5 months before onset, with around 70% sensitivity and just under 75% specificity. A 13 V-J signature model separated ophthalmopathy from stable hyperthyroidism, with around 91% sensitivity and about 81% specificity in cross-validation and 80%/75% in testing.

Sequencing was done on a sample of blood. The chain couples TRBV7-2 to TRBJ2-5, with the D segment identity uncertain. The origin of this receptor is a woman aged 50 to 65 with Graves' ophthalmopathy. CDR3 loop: CASSRPPRETQYF. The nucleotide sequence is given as TGTGCCAGCAGCCGGCCCCCGCGAGAGACCCAGTACTTC.